The 11 T cell receptor beta chains given below trace back to one sample, sequenced in a study of T cell responses to AZD1222 COVID-19 vaccine. Method: immunoSEQ multiplex PCR; TCRdb's copy keeps in-frame clones and lacks some. The data show 140,000 or so clones, approximately 90% seen once. Sequencing was performed on peripheral blood, taken 28 days after the second AZD1222 dose. The receptors come from an adult who received the AZD1222 COVID-19 vaccine.

This clone was observed a few times. V gene TRBV7-3 combines with J gene TRBJ1-1; TRBD1 might be the D (6 bases). V dropped 5 bases and J dropped 0 bases, with 25 bases sitting between them. Germline V gives CDR1 SGHTA, CDR2 FQGTGA. The CDR3 extends over 19 amino acids. CDR3: CASSQVGLTPRGLNTEAFF. The CDR3 DNA reads as TGTGCCAGCAGCCAGGTGGGCCTCACCCCCAGGGGATTGAACACTGAAGCTTTCTTT.

This clone was seen only a few times. The rearrangement joins TRBV3-1 (or the pseudogene TRBV3-2) to TRBJ1-4, with D perhaps TRBD1 (6 bases). Germline CDR1 LGHDT, CDR2 YNNKEL (reference sequence). V lost 5 bases and J lost 5, with 15 bases in between. The CDR3 spans 15 residues. CDR3 sequence reads: CASSNGQNRNEKLFF. Here the CDR3 DNA reads TGTGCCAGCAGCAACGGACAGAACAGGAATGAAAAACTGTTTTTT.

The chain employs TRBV9 and TRBJ1-5, with D possibly TRBD1 on 5 matching bases. Germline-derived CDR1 and CDR2 are SGDLS and YYNGEE. V was cut by 1 base and J by 6 bases, with 11 bases left in between. This CDR3 region has 14 residues. The CDR3 bases are TGTGCCAGCAGCGTAAGTGGGGGTTTTCAGCCCCAGCATTTT. As protein: CASSVSGGFQPQHF.

CDR3 residues: CASSLDPNTEAFF. Written as DNA, the CDR3 is TGTGCCAGCAGCTTAGACCCGAACACTGAAGCTTTCTTT. The J gene is TRBJ1-1, the V gene TRBV3-1 (or the pseudogene TRBV3-2); D gene unclear. The CDR3 has 13 amino acids. From germline, CDR1 is LGHDT and CDR2 YNNKEL (reference sequence). V was trimmed by 5 bases and J by 1 base, leaving 8 bases between them.

The chain combines TRBV7-3 with TRBJ2-2; 7 nucleotides match TRBD2. Germline CDR1 reads SGHTA; CDR2 reads FQGTGA. Trimming at V came to 5 bases and at J to 5 bases, leaving 8 bases not matched to a gene. CDR3 size: 15 residues. Written as DNA, the CDR3 is TGTGCCAGCAGCCCCGCGGGAGCGCGTACCGGGGAGCTGTTTTTT. Protein: CASSPAGARTGELFF.

The J gene is TRBJ2-5, the V gene TRBV18; D unclear. Trimming removed 3 bases from V and 4 bases from J, with 18 bases in between. Germline V gene data show CDR1 as KGHSH and CDR2 as LQKENI. This CDR3 region has 16 residues. The CDR3: CASSPSLSSSRETQYF. CDR3 sequence (DNA): TGTGCCAGCTCACCCTCCTTGAGTTCGTCCCGAGAGACCCAGTACTTC.

This chain uses TRBV7-2 with TRBJ2-1, with 11 bases identical to TRBD2. There are 16 residues in the CDR3. J lost 8 bases, V lost 1 base, and 7 bases had no gene match. Germline V gene data show CDR1 as SGHTA and CDR2 as FQGNSA. CDR3 in DNA: TGTGCCAGCAGCTTAGATAAGCTAGCGGGAGGCGATGAGCAGTTCTTC. As protein: CASSLDKLAGGDEQFF. Using reference TRBV7-2 and TRBJ2-1 for the parts outside the CDR3, the full variable domain is GAGVSQSPSNKVTEKGKDVELRCDPISGHTALYWYRQSLGQGLEFLIYFQGNSAPDKSGLPSDRFSAERTGGSVSTLTIQRTQQEDSAVYLCASSLDKLAGGDEQFFGPGTRLTVL.

V usage is TRBV7-2 and J usage is TRBJ1-5, with unresolved D. Between the trimmed V and J ends, which lost 1 base and 5 bases, there was a span of 6 bases. Germline V gene sequence: CDR1 SGHTA, CDR2 FQGNSA. This CDR3 spans 13 amino acids. The CDR3 region has the DNA TGTGCCAGCAGCTTAGACAGAGATCAGCCCCAGCATTTT. Protein: CASSLDRDQPQHF. The entire variable domain, with the rest obtained from reference TRBV7-2 and TRBJ1-5, is as follows: GAGVSQSPSNKVTEKGKDVELRCDPISGHTALYWYRQSLGQGLEFLIYFQGNSAPDKSGLPSDRFSAERTGGSVSTLTIQRTQQEDSAVYLCASSLDRDQPQHFGDGTRLSIL.

The V gene is TRBV9, the J gene TRBJ2-7, with TRBD2 matching over 7 bases. This CDR3 is 16 amino acids long. J lost 6 bases, V lost 3 bases, and 15 bases had no gene match. Per germline, CDR1 SGDLS and CDR2 YYNGEE. CDR3 bases: TGTGCCAGCAGCGAGAGAGGGCAGGGAGGGATTCGCGAGCAGTACTTC. The encoded protein is CASSERGQGGIREQYF.

This chain connects TRBV18 to TRBJ1-6, with D unresolved. Germline CDR1 reads KGHSH; CDR2 reads LQKENI. There are 15 residues in the CDR3. V lost 5 bases and J 5 bases, leaving 13 bases between the germline ends. The CDR3 bases are TGTGCCAGCTCAGTAAAGAGGCCTGATAATTCACCCCTCCACTTT. This encodes CASSVKRPDNSPLHF.

V usage is TRBV11-2 and J usage is TRBJ1-1; 7 bases map to TRBD1. CDR1 and CDR2 from the germline V gene are SGHAT and FQNNGV. The V segment lost 2 bases and the J segment 7 bases; nucleotides outside the gene matches: 4. The CDR3 sequence is 13 residues long. CDR3 protein: CASSLSTGNEAFF. CDR3 sequence (DNA): TGTGCCAGCAGCTTATCGACAGGGAATGAAGCTTTCTTT. Combining the CDR3 with reference TRBV11-2 and TRBJ1-1 gives the whole variable domain EAGVAQSPRYKIIEKRQSVAFWCNPISGHATLYWYQQILGQGPKLLIQFQNNGVVDDSQLPKDRFSAERLKGVDSTLKIQPAKLEDSAVYLCASSLSTGNEAFFGQGTRLTVV.